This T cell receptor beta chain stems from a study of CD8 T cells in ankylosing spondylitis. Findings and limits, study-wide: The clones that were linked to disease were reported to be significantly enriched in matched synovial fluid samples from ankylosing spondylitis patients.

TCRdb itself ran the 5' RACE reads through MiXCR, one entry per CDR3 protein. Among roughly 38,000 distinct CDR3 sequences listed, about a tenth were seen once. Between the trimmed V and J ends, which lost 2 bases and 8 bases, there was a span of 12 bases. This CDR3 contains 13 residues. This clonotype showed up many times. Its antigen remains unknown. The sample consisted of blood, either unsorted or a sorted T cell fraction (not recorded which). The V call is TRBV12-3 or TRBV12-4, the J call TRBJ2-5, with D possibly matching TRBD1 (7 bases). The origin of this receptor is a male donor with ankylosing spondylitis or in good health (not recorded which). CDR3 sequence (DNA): TGTGCCAGCAGTTTAACGCAGGGGGGAACCCAGTACTTC. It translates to CASSLTQGGTQYF.